Listed here is a single T cell receptor (beta chain). Germline CDR1 SGDLS, CDR2 YYNGEE. V gave up 2 bases and J gave up 5 bases, with 8 bases separating them. CDR3 size: 13 residues. Per the study methods: Cell counts per sample came from amplifying reference gene primers. Produced via immunoSEQ multiplex PCR; TCRdb's table is partial and in-frame only. D and trimming were read from the DNA, whereas the V and J calls and clone size are those reported in that table. The repertoire includes 70,000 to 95,000 clones, 89% of them detected once, and roughly 2.6% sits in the top ten. The data are from a study of blood T cell repertoires in COVID-19. Looking at the study overall: Samples taken during acute and convalescent COVID-19 were collected in the United States, Italy and Spain.

Patients from Seattle were sampled longitudinally, starting during active infection. Sequenced: peripheral blood. The receptor was derived from a man in his fifties with COVID-19, enrolled during active disease. The rearrangement links TRBV9 to TRBJ2-1; no definite D call. CDR3 bases: TGTGCCAGCAGCGTGAGCATAGACAATGAGCAGTTCTTC. It translates to CASSVSIDNEQFF.